This T cell receptor (beta chain) was found in a study of T cell responses to AZD1222 COVID-19 vaccine (dated by TCRdb to about 2021). For the study in its entirety: A total of approximately 240 trial participants underwent TCR sequencing, of whom 200 to 220 received two doses of AZD1222 and approximately 25 received two doses of the MenACWY control vaccine. Trial participants were enrolled into age subgroups of 18-55, 56-69 and 70-plus years, which contained approximately 150, 30 and 60 TCR-sequenced participants, respectively. General conclusions and limits of the study: Conclusions about previously exposed vaccinees are limited, since just 6 or 7 AZD1222 recipients were seropositive for SARS-CoV-2 at baseline. Epitopes outside the regions mutated in the B.1.351 and B.1.1.7 variants were reportedly recognized by nearly half of the unique spike-specific TCRs. The whole spike protein was spanned by vaccine-associated CD4 TCRs, and dominant responses were seen in regions 160-218 and 743-854. Because no day 14 peak-response samples were available, the repertoires could be characterized only after the peak T cell response. A significant rise in spike-specific TCR breadth and depth was observed after two AZD1222 doses relative to day 0 and relative to MenACWY recipients. In the small 56-69-year group, the increase in depth fell short of significance, most likely because of low power. Participants were mostly white British, with more females than males. The authors suggested clonal diversity may have been underestimated.

V and J lose 0 bases and 1 base, and a span of 9 bases separates them. Looking up the germline V gene yields CDR1 SGHAT and CDR2 FQNNGV. From the cysteine up to the phenylalanine, the CDR3 has a length of 15 residues. CDR3 DNA only is kept here, 45 bases in frame from base 1. The CDR3 regions of human TCRbeta chains were analyzed by immunosequencing. The authors' analysis ran thus. Repertoire TCRs were checked for matches against a reference library of SARS-CoV-2-specific TCRs that had been generated using the MIRA antigen-specificity platform. Breadth meant the fraction of unique TCRs that were SARS-CoV-2-associated, whereas depth meant the fraction of total T cells that were SARS-CoV-2-associated. Using the MIRA data, each spike-specific TCR was assigned both to the spike region to which the TCR was reactive and to a CD4 or CD8 class. Log10-transformed breadth and depth values were compared by one-way ANOVA with Sidak's multiple comparisons tests. TCRdb stores this immuneACCESS table with in-frame sequences only. Part of the clones is absent; in the studies checked, under half of the shortfall reflects unresolved V genes, and no reason is known for the rest. From that table come the V and J calls and clone size; the DNA was used to work out D and trimming. Here the sample has about 180,000 clones; about 86% occur a single time. Together, the top ten hold roughly 11% of the sample.

Note on this clone: Which antigen it targets is not known. No per-base quality is available; no much larger clone lies one base away.

The sample's time point label is to be understood as: about 28 days (+/-7) after the second vaccine dose. AZD1222 recipients with second doses at about 4 weeks or about 12 weeks were pooled, because spike-specific TCR depth and breadth did not differ between schedules. The vaccinee samples were drawn from two UK trials, COV001 and COV002, one of which was a single-blind randomized controlled phase 2/3 trial testing AZD1222 (ChAdOx1 nCoV-19) in healthy adults. For TCRbeta chain sequencing, PBMC samples from trial participants were taken at day 0 and at day 28 after the second dose. Sequenced here: peripheral blood, sampled 28 days after the second AZD1222 dose. The source is an adult who received the AZD1222 COVID-19 vaccine. The rearrangement combines TRBV11-2 with TRBJ1-1, with the D gene too uncertain to name. CDR3 region: CASSLDAGGNTEAFF. The nucleotide sequence is given as TGTGCCAGCAGCTTAGATGCGGGAGGGAACACTGAAGCTTTCTTT. The CDR3, completed at both ends by the reference TRBV11-2 and TRBJ1-1 genes, gives the full variable domain EAGVAQSPRYKIIEKRQSVAFWCNPISGHATLYWYQQILGQGPKLLIQFQNNGVVDDSQLPKDRFSAERLKGVDSTLKIQPAKLEDSAVYLCASSLDAGGNTEAFFGQGTRLTVV.